The rows below give T cell receptor beta chains drawn from one sample of a study of neoadjuvant anti-PD-1 for oral cavity cancer. Libraries were prepared by immunoSEQ multiplex PCR; TCRdb keeps only in-frame clonotypes and omits some of them. The table lists 20,000 to 25,000 clones, around a quarter of them singletons. This sample comprised tumor tissue, obtained after nivolumab (anti-PD-1) treatment. Every receptor here comes from a person aged 40 to 85 with oral cavity squamous cell carcinoma. Each CDR3 is given with its conserved first and last residue. The D gene is left open where the match is weak. A clone size is listed for some rows: how often the clone was seen (once, few, many), or a class if it is expanded.

clone size	V gene	D gene	J gene	CDR3 DNA	CDR3 protein
-	TRBV5-4	TRBD1	TRBJ2-1	TGTGCCAGCTACGGGGGGGGACAGGGGAGTAAGGATGAGCAGTTCTTC	CASYGGGQGSKDEQFF
few	TRBV5-1	-	TRBJ1-1	TGCGCCAGCAGCTTGTGGTCGGTAAACACTGAAGCTTTCTTT	CASSLWSVNTEAFF
medium-sized	TRBV18	-	TRBJ1-1	TGTGCCAGCTCACCGAATGGACAGAGGGCATCCACTGAAGCTTTCTTT	CASSPNGQRASTEAFF
-	TRBV9	-	TRBJ2-5	TGTGCCAGCAGCGTAGGGCTAGCGGAGACCCAGTACTTC	CASSVGLAETQYF
few	TRBV30	-	TRBJ1-3	TGTGCCTGGGGAACCCCTGGAAGCTCTGGAAACACCATATATTTT	CAWGTPGSSGNTIYF
-	TRBV11-2	-	TRBJ1-5	TGTGCCAGCAGTCAATCGGGGGCTTTGCAGCCCCAGCATTTT	CASSQSGALQPQHF
few	TRBV28	-	TRBJ2-7	TGTGCCAGCAGTTTTTCCTGGACTTACGAGCAGTACTTC	CASSFSWTYEQYF
-	TRBV20-1	-	TRBJ1-2	TGCAGTGCTAGTGGAACCTATGGCTACACCTTC	CSASGTYGYTF
few	TRBV19	-	TRBJ2-7	TGTGCCAGTAGTATCGAGACAGCCTACGAGCAGTACTTC	CASSIETAYEQYF
-	TRBV7-2	TRBD2	TRBJ2-7	TGTGCCAGCAGCTTAAACCCTAGCGGGAGTTACGAGCAGTACTTC	CASSLNPSGSYEQYF
-	TRBV2	-	TRBJ1-1	TGTGCCAGCTATTTTGGACCTAACACTGAAGCTTTCTTT	CASYFGPNTEAFF
-	TRBV5-1	-	TRBJ1-1	TGCGCCAGCAGCTCCATGGGGGAAGCTTTCTTT	CASSSMGEAFF
-	TRBV27	-	TRBJ2-7	TGTGCCAGCAGTTCAAGCCCCAGCGCTACTAGCCGAGCCTACGAGCAGTACTTC	CASSSSPSATSRAYEQYF
-	TRBV2	TRBD1	TRBJ1-1	TGTGCCAGCAGCCCCGGGACAGGGGAAAAAGCTTTCTTT	CASSPGTGEKAFF
few	TRBV7-9	TRBD1	TRBJ1-2	TGTGCCAGCAGCGGAAGGCGACAGGGGGATGGCTACACCTTC	CASSGRRQGDGYTF
-	TRBV9	TRBD2	TRBJ2-6	TGTGCCAGCAGCGTAGGGCTAGCGGGAGAAGGCTCTGGGGCCAACGTCCTGACTTTC	CASSVGLAGEGSGANVLTF
-	TRBV30	TRBD1	TRBJ2-7	TGTGCCTGGAGTGTAACAGGGGGTAACTACGAGCAGTACTTC	CAWSVTGGNYEQYF
-	TRBV12-5	-	TRBJ1-4	TGTGCTAGTGGTTCCCGGGGAACTAATGAAAAACTGTTTTTT	CASGSRGTNEKLFF
few	TRBV6-1	TRBD2	TRBJ2-7	TGTGCCAGCAGTTTCAGCGGGAGGGGATACGAGCAGTACTTC	CASSFSGRGYEQYF
few	TRBV18	-	TRBJ2-7	TGTGCCAGCTCATCGGACAGTTCCGAGCAGTACTTC	CASSSDSSEQYF
few	TRBV5-8	-	TRBJ2-5	TGTGCCAGCAGGCGAATAGTGGAGACCCAGTACTTC	CASRRIVETQYF
few	TRBV2	TRBD2	TRBJ2-5	TGTGCCAGCACCTGGACTAGCGGGAGGCTGGGGCAAGAGACCCAGTACTTC	CASTWTSGRLGQETQYF
-	TRBV4-1	-	TRBJ1-1	TGCGCCAGCAGCCAGGTCCTCGGCAGCCCTGAAGCTTTCTTT	CASSQVLGSPEAFF
few	TRBV5-5	TRBD1	TRBJ1-1	TGTGCCAGCAGCGAAGGGACAGGGGGCGCAGAAGCTTTCTTT	CASSEGTGGAEAFF
-	TRBV2	TRBD2	TRBJ2-5	TGTGCCACCTCCAGACTAGCGGGGTTGGTCGAGACCCAGTACTTC	CATSRLAGLVETQYF
-	TRBV30	TRBD2	TRBJ2-3	TGTGCCTGGACCGGACTAGCGGGGGTCCGTACGCAGTATTTT	CAWTGLAGVRTQYF
-	TRBV5-4	-	TRBJ1-2	TGTGCCAGCAGCTCCCAGGGCCAGGATGGCTACACCTTC	CASSSQGQDGYTF
-	TRBV16	-	TRBJ1-2	TGTGCCAGCAGCCAAGTCAAAGGAATTTTGGGCTACACCTTC	CASSQVKGILGYTF
-	TRBV30	-	TRBJ2-5	TGTGCCTGGAGTCCTGACGGTATAGAGACCCAGTACTTC	CAWSPDGIETQYF